The next 21 T cell receptor beta chains were all read from a single sample in a study of metastatic and nonmetastatic thyroid tumors. TCRdb re-processed the PCR reads through MiXCR. The table has around 20,000 clones, about 27% seen once; the top ten hold more than 9%. Prior to thyroid surgery, none of the patients had received any treatment. Sequencing was performed on tumor tissue. All receptors derive from a female donor with papillary thyroid cancer or a benign thyroid nodule (not recorded which). Some clones in this sample may be carry-over from other donors' samples.

This clone occurred many times. The chain links TRBV11-1 to TRBJ1-1; D uncertain. Per the germline V gene, CDR1 is SGHAT and CDR2 is FQDESV (reference sequence). V was pared by 4 bases and J by 1 base, with 7 bases between. The length of the CDR3 is 13 residues. CDR3 residues: CASSYTENTEAFF. The CDR3 bases are TGTGCCAGCAGCTATACGGAGAACACTGAAGCTTTCTTT.

In its sample, this clone was seen a few times. This may be a read error, as it is one base from a much larger clone. V is TRBV19 and J is TRBJ1-2; a weak D match, TRBD1 (5 bases). This CDR3 is built from 15 residues. Deletions cut 6 bases from V and 0 bases from J, with 14 bases between. Germline-derived CDR1 and CDR2 are LNHDA and SQIVND (reference sequence). Here the CDR3 reads CASRTSGCANYGYTF. Here the CDR3 DNA reads TGTGCCAGTAGGACCTCAGGGTGCGCTAACTATGGCTACACCTTC.

There are many counts of this clone. The J gene is TRBJ2-5, the V gene TRBV20-1; possibly TRBD1 for D (5 bases). Per the germline V gene, CDR1 is DFQATT and CDR2 is SNEGSKA (reference sequence). CDR3 length: 14 residues. The V end lost 1 base, the J end lost 4 bases, and 13 bases lay between the germline ends. This CDR3 is CSARGTSNAETQYF. In DNA, the CDR3 is TGCAGTGCTAGAGGGACATCCAACGCAGAGACCCAGTACTTC.

This clone was seen a handful of times. The chain has TRBV6-6 and TRBJ2-7; TRBD1 or TRBD2 may be the D gene (6 bases each). V dropped 0 bases and J dropped 6 bases, with 21 bases sitting between them. This CDR3 has 17 amino acids. The V gene's germline CDR1 is MNHNY and CDR2 SVGAGI (reference sequence). CDR3 sequence (DNA): TGTGCCAGCAGTTACTCGATGGGTACAGGGACTCTCAGCGAGCAGTACTTC. It encodes CASSYSMGTGTLSEQYF.

This clone was counted only a few times. The chain links TRBV2 to TRBJ2-7; 13 bases are shared with TRBD2. The CDR3 runs to 15 residues. Germline CDR1 reads SNHLY; CDR2 reads FYNNEI. After removal of 6 bases from V and 0 bases from J, the junction contained 2 bases not matched to a gene. CDR3 sequence reads: CASRRTSGSSYEQYF. CDR3 DNA: TGTGCCAGCAGACGGACTAGCGGGAGCTCCTACGAGCAGTACTTC.

This clone was counted ten times or more. The chain couples TRBV30 to TRBJ2-7, with 9 nucleotides matching TRBD1. From germline, CDR1 is GTSNPN and CDR2 SVGIG (reference sequence). The CDR3 covers 14 residues. V was pared by 4 bases and J by 6 bases, with 10 bases of the junction left unmatched. DNA for the CDR3: TGTGCCTGGAATTGGGACAGGGTAAACAGCGAGCAGTACTTC. Translated, it gives CAWNWDRVNSEQYF.

As regards this clone: The junction and the germline gene differ at one end; a read error may be behind it. The chain carries TRBV10-2 and TRBJ2-6; tentatively, D is TRBD1 or TRBD2 (6 bases each). Germline V gene lookup returns CDR1 WSHSY and CDR2 SAAADI. CDR3 length: 15 amino acids. The CDR3 protein is CASSHRDSGANVMTF. The CDR3 DNA sequence: TGCGCCAGCAGTCACAGGGACTCTGGGGCCAACGTCATGACTTTC.

In this sample, this clone is medium-sized. The rearrangement joins TRBV12-3 or TRBV12-4 to TRBJ2-6, with D possibly TRBD2 on 5 matching bases. V was cut by 7 bases and J by 0 bases, with 16 bases left in between. CDR3 length: 17 amino acids. The CDR3 here is CASTKRVVLSGANVLTF. The CDR3 nucleotides read TGTGCCAGCACCAAGAGGGTAGTACTCTCTGGGGCCAACGTCCTGACTTTC.

This clone is categorized as medium-sized. The genes are TRBV5-1 and TRBJ1-1; tentatively, D is TRBD1 (5 bases). The CDR3 is 14 residues long. Germline CDR1 and CDR2: SGHRS and YFSETQ. Trimming removed 7 bases at V and 1 base at J, with 14 bases between. CDR3 sequence: CASGLGQGNTEAFF. The CDR3 nucleotides are TGCGCCAGCGGGCTGGGGCAGGGGAACACTGAAGCTTTCTTT.

The chain is built from TRBV3-1 and TRBJ2-5, with 7 bases aligning to TRBD2. The CDR3 has 14 amino acids. Germline V gene sequence: CDR1 LGHDT, CDR2 YNNKEL (reference sequence). V was clipped by 4 bases and J by 4 bases; unmatched bases: 6. Written as DNA, the CDR3 is TGTGCCAGCAGCCCTCTAGCGGAAAGAGAGACCCAGTACTTC. It codes for CASSPLAERETQYF.

In its sample, this clone is medium-sized. The gene calls are TRBV6-1 and TRBJ2-7, with TRBD1 as a possible D gene (6 bases). The CDR3 is 13 amino acids. The germline gives CDR1 MNHNS, CDR2 SASEGT. V was shortened by 8 bases and J by 5 bases, with 16 bases between the two germline ends. CDR3 bases: TGTGCCAGCCGGGACATTGGAGCCCACGAGCAGTACTTC. Amino acid sequence: CASRDIGAHEQYF.

As for this clone: A read error may be the cause here, since a much bigger clone is one base away. CDR3 DNA sequence: TGTGCCAGCAGCAGTCCAGGTCATGAGCAGTTCTTC. This codes for CASSSPGHEQFF. The chain employs TRBV7-3 and TRBJ2-1; D remains unclear. Trimming left V 5 bases short and J 8 bases short, with 10 bases between. The CDR3 loop spans 12 amino acids. Germline loops: CDR1 SGHTA, CDR2 FQGTGA.

This clone was observed many times. This rearrangement joins TRBV19 to TRBJ1-5, with TRBD1 matching 9 bases. This CDR3 region has 16 residues. V lost 10 bases, J lost 6 bases, and 16 bases stayed unmatched. Germline V gene data show CDR1 as LNHDA and CDR2 as SQIVND (reference sequence). The CDR3 sequence is CATSSSRDRVVQPQHF. DNA of the CDR3: TGTGCCACTTCCTCATCCCGGGACAGGGTAGTTCAGCCCCAGCATTTT.

The rearrangement joins TRBV6-1 to TRBJ2-3; D is perhaps TRBD2 (6 bases). From germline, CDR1 is MNHNS and CDR2 SASEGT. This CDR3 spans 16 amino acids. Trimming left V 4 bases short and J 2 bases short, with 16 bases between. The CDR3 spells CASSGQLADLTDTQYF. The CDR3 bases are TGTGCCAGCAGTGGGCAACTAGCTGACCTCACAGATACGCAGTATTTT.

Ten or more counts support this clone. A much larger clone lies one base from this, so it may be a read error. This sequence joins TRBV28 and TRBJ2-3, with 7 nucleotides matching TRBD2. CDR1 MDHEN and CDR2 SYDVKM come from the germline V gene. The J segment lost 0 bases and the V segment lost 5 bases, leaving 14 bases of the junction unmatched. CDR3 length equals 18 residues. The CDR3 DNA is TGTGCCAGCAGTGGAGCTAGCGGAAGGCCTCCTAGCACAGATACGCAGTATTTT. It encodes CASSGASGRPPSTDTQYF.

This clone occurred a few times. The CDR3 DNA reads TGTGCCAGCAGTTTAAGTTCCGAGGGCTACACCTTC. Its protein product is CASSLSSEGYTF. J is TRBJ1-2 and V is TRBV28; no firm D call. Germline assignment: CDR1 MDHEN and CDR2 SYDVKM. V was clipped by 2 bases and J by 8 bases, with 9 bases between them. The CDR3 consists of 12 residues.

This clone was picked up one time. The CDR3 DNA follows: TGTGCCAGCAGGAGTACGGAAGGAGGAAACACCATATATTTT. It translates to CASRSTEGGNTIYF. The gene calls are TRBV5-5 and TRBJ1-3, with no clear D. This CDR3 spans 14 amino acids. Germline loops: CDR1 SGHKS, CDR2 YYEKEE (reference sequence). V was cut by 5 bases and J by 4 bases, with 13 bases left in between.

This clone was detected a few times. CDR3 sequence: CSAWTGVLNQPQHF. CDR3 DNA: TGCAGTGCTTGGACAGGGGTCCTCAATCAGCCCCAGCATTTT. The V call is TRBV20-1, the J call TRBJ1-5; 9 bases agree with TRBD1. The CDR3 has 14 residues. V lost 5 bases and J lost 3; bases outside the gene matches: 5. The V gene's germline CDR1 is DFQATT and CDR2 SNEGSKA (reference sequence).

This clone was observed at least ten times. The chain combines TRBV5-1 with TRBJ2-1, with TRBD2 matching 12 bases. Germline CDR1 SGHRS, CDR2 YFSETQ. J lost 0 bases, V lost 4 bases, and 2 bases had no gene match. The CDR3 is 16 amino acids. The chain's CDR3 is CASSLTSGGSYNEQFF. DNA for the CDR3: TGCGCCAGCAGCCTGACTAGCGGGGGCTCCTACAATGAGCAGTTCTTC.

This clone was counted ten times or more. The chain couples TRBV28 to TRBJ1-6, with D tentatively TRBD1 (5 bases). Trimming left V 6 bases short and J 9 bases short, with 33 bases between. The CDR3 has 20 amino acids. Germline CDR1 is MDHEN and CDR2 is SYDVKM. CDR3 DNA: TGTGCCAGCAGCCCCCCGGGGGGGGGAGAGTTTGGTTTGGGAATTTCACCCCTCCACTTT. This translates into CASSPPGGGEFGLGISPLHF.

This clone was seen more than once but under ten times. The junction departs from germline at one end; a sequencing error may be responsible. The gene calls are TRBV19 and TRBJ1-5; perhaps TRBD1 as D (5 bases). This CDR3 comprises 14 residues. In germline, CDR1 is LNHDA, CDR2 SQIVND (reference sequence). The CDR3: CSSSITGSNQPQHF. DNA of the CDR3: TGTTCCAGTAGTATTACAGGCAGCAATCAGCCCCAGCATTTT.